This T cell receptor beta chain was found in a study of post-analysis software for immune sequencing data. For the study at large: Courses of disease covered relapsing-remitting, secondary progressive and progressive-relapsing multiple sclerosis.

This clonotype came up a few times. Its matching antigen is unknown. Unique molecular identifiers were present in the TCR beta cDNA libraries. T cells, about 0.9 to 11 million of them, yielded a few hundred thousand cDNA molecules. TCRdb itself ran the PCR reads through MiXCR, one entry per CDR3 protein. Here the sample spans under 650,000 distinct CDR3 sequences, about 40% being singletons. Notes on the study in general: A significant reduction in normalized Chao1 diversity was observed in multiple sclerosis patients versus controls. Samples sharing a preparation batch grouped tightly together when assessed by F measure. About 5 TRBV segments occurring more often in patients than controls included TRBV5-6, TRBV5-1 and TRBV20-1.

V gave up 3 bases and J gave up 1 base; unmatched junction bases: 5. Germline CDR1 reads ENHRY; CDR2 reads SYGVKD. CDR3 length: 15 amino acids. This clonotype originated in a girl aged 5-17 years with multiple sclerosis. V and J are TRBV10-3 and TRBJ2-5, with TRBD1 matching over 7 bases. The sequenced sample consisted of blood. Written as DNA, the CDR3 is TGTGCCATCAGTGACCCGGGACAGTTCCAAGAGACCCAGTACTTC. This codes for CAISDPGQFQETQYF.